This T cell receptor (beta chain) came from a study of regulatory T cells in long-lasting Graves disease. V was trimmed by 0 bases and J by 4 bases, leaving 6 bases between them. The CDR3 is 13 amino acids. Germline V gene sequence: CDR1 LGHDT, CDR2 YNNKEL (reference sequence). This clonotype showed up many times. Time point: newly diagnosed GD, antithyroid drugs for less than 3 months. Generation of the TCR library employed RNA extracted from PBMCs. With iRepertoire HTBI primers and Arm-PCR of CDR3 regions, TCR beta libraries were built. TCRdb redid the calling of the multiplex PCR reads with MiXCR, one entry per CDR3 protein. The table has roughly 500,000 distinct CDR3 sequences, roughly 13% seen once; the top ten hold about 10%. These same data were also listed under a study on T cells in Graves' hyperthyroidism and ophthalmopathy. From that paper: Initially, a first-round RT-PCR of the TCR CDR3 employed the HTBI primer set. Ophthalmopathy onset followed model prediction by a median about 6.5 months.

The specimen comprised peripheral blood mononuclear cells (PBMCs), sampled at new diagnosis, from a patient treated with antithyroid drugs. The receptor comes from a man aged 25-45 years with Graves disease. The chain employs TRBV3-1 and TRBJ1-1, with D unresolved. As DNA, the CDR3 is TGTGCCAGCAGCCAAGACCCCTCCACTGAAGCTTTCTTT. This encodes CASSQDPSTEAFF. The full variable domain, with the rest looked up from reference TRBV3-1 and TRBJ1-1, is DTAVSQTPKYLVTQMGNDKSIKCEQNLGHDTMYWYKQDSKKFLKIMFSYNNKELIINETVPNRFSPKSPDKAHLNLHINSLELGDSAVYFCASSQDPSTEAFFGQGTRLTVV.